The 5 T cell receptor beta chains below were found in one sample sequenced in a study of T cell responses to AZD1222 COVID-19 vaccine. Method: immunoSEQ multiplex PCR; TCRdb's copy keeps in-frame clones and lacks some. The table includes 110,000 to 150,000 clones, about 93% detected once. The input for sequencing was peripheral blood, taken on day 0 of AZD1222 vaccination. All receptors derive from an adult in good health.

The CDR3 region has the DNA TGTGCCAGCAGTAGGGACGGTAACTATGGCTACACCTTC. Translated, it gives CASSRDGNYGYTF. The chain uses TRBV3-1 (or the pseudogene TRBV3-2) and TRBJ1-2; possible D gene TRBD1, 5 bases. The CDR3 has 13 residues. Trimming shortened V by 6 bases and J by 1 base, and 9 bases separated the two germline ends. The germline V gene encodes CDR1 LGHDT and CDR2 YNNKEL (reference sequence).

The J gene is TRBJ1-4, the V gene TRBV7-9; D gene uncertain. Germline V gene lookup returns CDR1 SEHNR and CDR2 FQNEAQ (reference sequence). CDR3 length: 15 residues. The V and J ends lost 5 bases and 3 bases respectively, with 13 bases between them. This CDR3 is CASSPTAWANEKLFF. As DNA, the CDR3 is TGTGCCAGCAGCCCGACTGCTTGGGCTAATGAAAAACTGTTTTTT.

The CDR3 DNA is TGTGCCAGTAGGCGGGACACCGCCTGGGAAGCTTTCTTT. The encoded protein is CASRRDTAWEAFF. The gene calls are TRBV19 and TRBJ1-1, with D maybe TRBD1 (6 bases). The CDR3 is made up of 13 amino acids. V was pared by 6 bases and J by 8 bases, with 16 bases between. Germline V gives CDR1 LNHDA, CDR2 SQIVND (reference sequence).

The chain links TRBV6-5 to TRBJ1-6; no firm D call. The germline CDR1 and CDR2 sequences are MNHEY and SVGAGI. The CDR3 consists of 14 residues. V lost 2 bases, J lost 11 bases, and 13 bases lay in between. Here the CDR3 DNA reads TGTGCCAGCAGTTACGGGCAGGTTCCTGCACCCCTCCACTTT. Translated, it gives CASSYGQVPAPLHF.

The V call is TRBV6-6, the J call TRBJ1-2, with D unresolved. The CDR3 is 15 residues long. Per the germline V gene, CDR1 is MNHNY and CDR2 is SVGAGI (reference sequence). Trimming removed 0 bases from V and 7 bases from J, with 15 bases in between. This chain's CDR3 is CASSYSIGAFGGYTF. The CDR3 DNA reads TGTGCCAGCAGTTACTCGATTGGAGCATTTGGTGGCTACACCTTC.